This T cell receptor (beta chain) was retrieved from a study of T cell changes during pregnancy in multiple sclerosis. Data came from immunoSEQ multiplex PCR; TCRdb stores just in-frame clones and leaves some out. The profile shows approximately 45,000 clones, 80% to 95% of them singletons. The V end was cut by 7 bases, the J end by 1 base, with 4 bases between. Looked up from germline, CDR1 is SGHTA and CDR2 is FQGNSA. CDR3 length: 11 residues. Sequenced here: CD4+ T cells from peripheral blood mononuclear cells, sampled in the first trimester of pregnancy. The rearrangement links TRBV7-2 to TRBJ2-5; D gene uncertain. This TCR derives from a female donor with multiple sclerosis, enrolled in a pregnancy study. DNA for the CDR3: TGTGCCAGCACCAGCCAAGAGACCCAGTACTTC. Residues: CASTSQETQYF.